The T cell receptor (beta chain) described here comes from a study of Ad26.COV2.S vaccination and SARS-CoV-2 variants. As for the study in general: Intramuscularly, Ad26.COV2.S was given either once or twice, 56 days apart. Study results and limitations: It was reported that spike-specific CD8+ and CD4+ T cell responses were substantially broad after vaccination.

Clones were read by immunoSEQ multiplex PCR, and TCRdb kept only the in-frame ones, dropping some. The profile shows about 410,000 clones, more than 85% of them singletons. Treatment indicated: some 20 received Ad26.COV2.S at low or high dose, single or two shots; about 5 received placebo; per-sample allocation not given. After the first vaccine or placebo injection, samples were drawn on day 63. Points on this clone: Its target is unknown.

CDR3 length: 13 residues. The ends were cut back, 6 bases at V and 0 bases at J, with 8 bases in the middle. Germline values: CDR1 MGHDK, CDR2 SYGVNS. The sequenced sample was peripheral blood, obtained in a trial of Ad26.COV2.S vaccine versus placebo. This chain uses TRBV25-1 with TRBJ1-1; D gene ambiguous. The clonotype comes from a person aged 18-60 years who received the Ad26.COV2.S COVID-19 vaccine or a placebo. The CDR3 reads CASRSAMNTEAFF. CDR3 sequence (DNA): TGTGCCAGCAGATCGGCCATGAACACTGAAGCTTTCTTT.